This TCR beta chain originates from a study of shared clonotypes between healthy human individuals (dated by TCRdb to 2020 to 2022). Background for the entire study: A couple of women and a few men aged 18 to 49 years were included in the cohort. Leukapheresis yielded between about 0.8 and 8.9 billion PBMCs per donor. To increase sequencing depth and limit assay-specific biases, different laboratories used diverse techniques to prepare libraries and sequence TCR repertoires. The study deeply sequenced blood TCR repertoires of about five healthy adults to estimate repertoire size and the extent of clonotype sharing between individuals. Per donor, three plates each were used for CD4 naive and CD4 memory, two for CD8 naive, and one for CD8 memory. What the authors observed across the whole study: The small number of donors limited the genetic and exposure-history diversity represented. Sampling was limited to blood, and TCR repertoires in tissue likely differ from TCR repertoires in blood. Based on pairwise subsampling, the degree of clonotype sharing among donors was expected to be affected by sequencing depth. Higher generation probabilities were observed for clonotypes shared by all four sorted-subset donors than for non-shared clonotypes. Rarefaction of sorted-subset datasets indicated incomplete sequencing despite the large sequencing depth. Naive subsets generally had larger estimated clonotype richness than memory subsets did. Approximately 4.8% of naive CD4, 3.5% of naive CD8, about 2.1% of memory CD4, and about 0.4% of memory CD8 clonotypes were shared across four donors.

About this clone: Its antigen is still unknown. It has no much larger one-base neighbor in the sample; base qualities were not kept.

The donors were healthy, HIV-negative adults with no recently reported acute infections or vaccinations. All donors were Caucasian adults living in Nashville, Tennessee, USA. CD4+ T cells were enriched by magnetic negative selection, after which naive cells were positively selected on CD45RA and the negative fraction was taken as the memory subset. Blood was collected by leukapheresis, and PBMCs were isolated by Ficoll-Histopaque density gradient centrifugation and then cryopreserved in liquid nitrogen vapor phase. Analytical flow cytometry was used to check the purity and quantity of each magnetically sorted T cell population. Each sorted fraction had its genomic DNA isolated and then quantified by UV absorbance on a Nanodrop 2000c. Using the deep immunoSEQ assay, multiplex PCR amplified TCR CDR3 regions from genomic DNA. Extracted genomic DNA from each cell subset was distributed evenly across all wells of several immunoSEQ 96-well plates, and each plate was treated as a replicate. For sorted subsets, each replicate PCR was loaded with approximately 190 ng genomic DNA, equivalent to 30,000 or so T cell genomes. The purified libraries were quantified using a Qubit 3.0 fluorometer, sized with a Bioanalyzer 2100, and then quantified again using the KAPA Library Quantification kit. Every immunoSEQ 96-well plate was sequenced on a separate single-read 150-cycle Illumina NextSeq 550 flow cell. Concerning the study's data processing: The immunoSEQ output contained only junctional sequences without quality scores, so filtering could not match that applied to full-length reads. Sequences were annotated with PyIR, a Python wrapper for IgBLAST v1.9, and V/J genes and CDR3 were assigned using IMGT germline references. Reads with weak V/J assignments (E-value above 1e-6), missing CDR3, stop codons, out-of-frame junctions, or ambiguous translated residues were removed. V3J clonotypes were defined by identical inferred V gene, J gene, and CDR3 amino acid sequence. The percentage overlap between two repertoires was calculated by dividing the number of shared unique clonotypes by the size of the smaller repertoire. Repertoire richness was assessed with RTK rarefaction, the Chao1 estimator, and Recon v2.1 estimates of unobserved clonotypes. Generation probabilities were computed with OLGA for all TCRbeta clonotypes obtained by the gDNA method from a few donors. TCRdb took over this immuneACCESS table, retaining in-frame rearrangements with V and J assigned. Such tables are incomplete; in checked studies, under half of the missing clones stem from an unresolved V gene, and the remainder is unexplained. That table furnishes V, J and clone size, whereas the DNA furnished D and trimming. This sample comprises 1,400,000 or so clones, roughly 98.5% of them detected only once. The ten top clones hold 0.36% of the sample.

The sample consisted of naive CD4+ T cells sorted from blood. What the cell subset or site label conveys for this sample: CD45RA+ positively selected. This TCR was recovered from a man aged 25-40 years in good health.

The base sequence is TGTGCCAGTAGCCCTAGGACTAGCGGGAGGAACATTCAGTACTTC. Its protein reads: CASSPRTSGRNIQYF. The chain employs TRBV19 and TRBJ2-4; the junction holds 14 bases that match TRBD2. V is pruned by 6 bases and J by 7 bases, leaving 5 bases of the junction without a gene match. Based on the germline V gene (reference sequence), the CDR1 and CDR2 sequences are LNHDA and SQIVND. The CDR3 has 15 amino acids, counting the end cysteine and phenylalanine. Only CDR3 DNA is held: 45 bases, read in frame from base 1.